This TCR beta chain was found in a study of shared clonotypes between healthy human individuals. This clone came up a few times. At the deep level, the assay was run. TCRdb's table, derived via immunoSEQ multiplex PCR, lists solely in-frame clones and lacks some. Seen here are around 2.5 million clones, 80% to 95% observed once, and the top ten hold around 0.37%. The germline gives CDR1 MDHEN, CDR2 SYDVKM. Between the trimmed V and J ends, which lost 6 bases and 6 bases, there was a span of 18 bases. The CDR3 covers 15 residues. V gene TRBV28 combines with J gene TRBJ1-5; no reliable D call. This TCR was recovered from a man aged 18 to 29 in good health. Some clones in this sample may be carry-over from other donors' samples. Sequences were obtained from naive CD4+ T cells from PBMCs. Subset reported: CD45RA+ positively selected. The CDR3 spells CASRRGQYDAQPQHF. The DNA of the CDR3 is TGTGCCAGCAGACGAGGGCAATACGACGCTCAGCCCCAGCATTTT.